This T cell receptor (beta chain) derives from a study of control samples from healthy donors and cancer patients. Trimming took off 3 bases at V and 7 bases at J, with 12 bases between the two ends. Looked up from germline, CDR1 is MGHDK and CDR2 is SYGVNS. This CDR3 is built from 14 residues. Method: immunoSEQ multiplex PCR; TCRdb's copy keeps in-frame clones and lacks some. The repertoire holds 150,000 or so clones, with approximately 93% as singletons. The receptor's source is a man aged 18-30 years in good health. V is TRBV25-1 and J is TRBJ1-4; D unresolved. Material: blood. The CDR3 loop is CASSDYTVGEKLFF. The CDR3 DNA is TGTGCCAGCAGTGATTATACTGTGGGTGAAAAACTGTTTTTT.